This record covers a single TCR beta chain. Generated by immunoSEQ multiplex PCR, the TCRdb table keeps only in-frame clones and is missing some. The sample has over 700,000 clones, around 77% seen once; the top ten hold about 1.7%. Per the germline V gene, CDR1 is LNHDA and CDR2 is SQIVND (reference sequence). The CDR3 is 14 amino acids. V lost 5 bases to trimming and J lost 0 bases, with 9 bases between them. This sample is part of a study of shared clonotypes between healthy human individuals. The chain uses TRBV19 and TRBJ2-3; D is ambiguous. Sequenced: memory CD4+ T cells sorted from blood. Specified subset: CD45RA-negative fraction. This receptor was taken from a woman between 25 and 40 years old in good health. The CDR3 loop reads CASSLGYSTDTQYF. CDR3 DNA: TGTGCCAGTAGTTTGGGATATAGCACAGATACGCAGTATTTT. The variable domain in full, completed from reference TRBV19 and TRBJ2-3, reads DGGITQSPKYLFRKEGQNVTLSCEQNLNHDAMYWYRQDPGQGLRLIYYSQIVNDFQKGDIAEGYSVSREKKESFPLTVTSAQKNPTAFYLCASSLGYSTDTQYFGPGTRLTVL.